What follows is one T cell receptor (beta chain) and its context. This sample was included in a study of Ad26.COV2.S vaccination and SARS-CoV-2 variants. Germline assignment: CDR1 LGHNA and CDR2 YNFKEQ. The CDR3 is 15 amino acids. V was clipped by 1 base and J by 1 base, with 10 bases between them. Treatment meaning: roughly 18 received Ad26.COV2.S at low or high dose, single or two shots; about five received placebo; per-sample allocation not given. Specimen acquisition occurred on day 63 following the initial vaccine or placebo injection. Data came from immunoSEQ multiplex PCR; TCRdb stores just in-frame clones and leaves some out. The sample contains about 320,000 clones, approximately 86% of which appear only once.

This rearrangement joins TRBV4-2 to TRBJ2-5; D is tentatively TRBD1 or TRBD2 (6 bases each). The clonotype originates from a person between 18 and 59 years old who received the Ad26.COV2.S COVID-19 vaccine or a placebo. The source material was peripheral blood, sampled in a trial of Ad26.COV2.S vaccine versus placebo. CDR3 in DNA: TGTGCCAGCAGCCAAGGGGGGGCCGCCCAAGAGACCCAGTACTTC. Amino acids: CASSQGGAAQETQYF.